This T cell receptor beta chain was profiled in a study of T cell responses to AZD1222 COVID-19 vaccine. With 5 bases removed from V and 8 bases from J, the gap between germline ends came to 16 bases. Germline V gene sequence: CDR1 SGHRS, CDR2 YFSETQ. The CDR3 is 13 residues long. This table comes from immunoSEQ multiplex PCR, and its TCRdb copy is limited to in-frame clones, with some not included. This table holds some 91,000 clones, more than 80% found once. This TCR was recovered from an adult in good health. The sequencing here drew on peripheral blood, taken on day 0 of AZD1222 vaccination. The chain combines TRBV5-1 with TRBJ1-1; tentatively, D is TRBD1 (6 bases). CDR3 region: CASRRSEGGEAFF. The CDR3 DNA sequence: TGCGCCAGCAGGCGCTCCGAGGGGGGAGAAGCTTTCTTT.